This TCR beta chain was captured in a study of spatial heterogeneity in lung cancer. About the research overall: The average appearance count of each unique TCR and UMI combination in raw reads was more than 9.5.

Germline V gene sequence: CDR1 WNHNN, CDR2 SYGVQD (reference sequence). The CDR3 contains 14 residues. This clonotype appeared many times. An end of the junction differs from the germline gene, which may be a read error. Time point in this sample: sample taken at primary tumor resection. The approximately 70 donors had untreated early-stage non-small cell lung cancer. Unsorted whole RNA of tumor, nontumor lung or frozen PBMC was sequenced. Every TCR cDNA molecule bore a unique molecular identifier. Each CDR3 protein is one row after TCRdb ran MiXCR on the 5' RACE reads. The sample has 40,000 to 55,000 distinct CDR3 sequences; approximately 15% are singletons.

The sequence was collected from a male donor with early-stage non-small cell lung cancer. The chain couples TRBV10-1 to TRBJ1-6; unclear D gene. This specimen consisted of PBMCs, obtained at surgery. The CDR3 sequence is CAGRSVVFSSPLHF. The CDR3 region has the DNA TGCGCCGGCAGATCGGTGGTTTTTAGTTCACCCCTCCACTTT.